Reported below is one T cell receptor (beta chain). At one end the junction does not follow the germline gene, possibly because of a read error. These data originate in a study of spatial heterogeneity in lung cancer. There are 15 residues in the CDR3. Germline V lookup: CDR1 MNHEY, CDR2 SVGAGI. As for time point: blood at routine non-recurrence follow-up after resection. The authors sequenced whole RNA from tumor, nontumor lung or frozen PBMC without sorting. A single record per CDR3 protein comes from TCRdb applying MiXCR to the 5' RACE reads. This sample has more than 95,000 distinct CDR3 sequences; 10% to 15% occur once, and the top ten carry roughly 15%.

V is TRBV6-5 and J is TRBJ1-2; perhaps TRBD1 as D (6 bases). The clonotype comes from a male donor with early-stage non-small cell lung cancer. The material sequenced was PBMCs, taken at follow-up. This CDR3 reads CTSSYSTDRIYGYTF. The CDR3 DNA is TGTACCAGCAGTTACTCGACCGACAGGATATATGGCTACACCTTC.